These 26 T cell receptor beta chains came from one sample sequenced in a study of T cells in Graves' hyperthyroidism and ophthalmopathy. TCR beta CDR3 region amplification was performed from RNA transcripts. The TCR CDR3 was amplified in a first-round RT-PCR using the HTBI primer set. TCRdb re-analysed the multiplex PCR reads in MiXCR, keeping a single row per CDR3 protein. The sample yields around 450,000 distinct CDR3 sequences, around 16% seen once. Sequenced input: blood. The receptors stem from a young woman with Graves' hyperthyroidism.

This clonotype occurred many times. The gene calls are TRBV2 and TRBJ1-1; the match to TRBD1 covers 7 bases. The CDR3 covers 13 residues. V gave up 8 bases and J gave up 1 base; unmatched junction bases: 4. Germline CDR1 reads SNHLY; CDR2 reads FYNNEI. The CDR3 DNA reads TGTGCCAGCGGCCGGGACAGGAACACTGAAGCTTTCTTT. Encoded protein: CASGRDRNTEAFF.

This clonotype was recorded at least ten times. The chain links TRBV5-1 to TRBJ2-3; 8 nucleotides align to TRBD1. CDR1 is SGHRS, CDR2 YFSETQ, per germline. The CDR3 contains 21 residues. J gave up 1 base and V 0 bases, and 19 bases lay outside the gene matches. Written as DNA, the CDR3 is TGCGCCAGCAGCTTGGTCCCTAGCTCAGGGGGCCTTAGCGGTGGCACAGATACGCAGTATTTT. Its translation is CASSLVPSSGGLSGGTDTQYF.

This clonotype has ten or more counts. CDR3 region: CASSYSRQGAGEQYF. For the CDR3, the DNA is TGTGCCAGCAGTTACTCTCGCCAGGGGGCGGGGGAGCAGTACTTC. This chain links TRBV6-5 with TRBJ2-7, with TRBD1 identical over 8 bases. Losses at the gene ends were 0 bases for V and 7 bases for J; bases not matched to a gene: 8. Germline assignment: CDR1 MNHEY and CDR2 SVGAGI. The length of the CDR3 is 15 residues.

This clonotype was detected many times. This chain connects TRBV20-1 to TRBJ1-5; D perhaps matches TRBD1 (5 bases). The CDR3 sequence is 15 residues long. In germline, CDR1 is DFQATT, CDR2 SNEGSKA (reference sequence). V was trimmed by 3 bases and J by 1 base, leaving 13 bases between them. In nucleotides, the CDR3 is TGCAGTGCTAGGAAAGGGGAGGAAAGCAATCAGCCCCAGCATTTT. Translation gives CSARKGEESNQPQHF.

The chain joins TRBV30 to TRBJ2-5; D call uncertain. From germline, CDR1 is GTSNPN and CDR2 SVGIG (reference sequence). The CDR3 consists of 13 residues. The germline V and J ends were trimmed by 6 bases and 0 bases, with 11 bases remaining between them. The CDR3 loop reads CACTSGNQETQYF. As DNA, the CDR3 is TGTGCCTGCACGTCGGGCAACCAAGAGACCCAGTACTTC.

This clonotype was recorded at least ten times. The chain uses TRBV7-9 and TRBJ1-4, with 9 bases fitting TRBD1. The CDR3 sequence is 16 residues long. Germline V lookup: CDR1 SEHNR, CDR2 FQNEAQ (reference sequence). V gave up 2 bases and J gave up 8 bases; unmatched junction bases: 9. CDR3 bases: TGTGCCAGCAGCTTAAGGCAGGGACAGGGTTTAGAAAAACTGTTTTTT. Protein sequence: CASSLRQGQGLEKLFF.

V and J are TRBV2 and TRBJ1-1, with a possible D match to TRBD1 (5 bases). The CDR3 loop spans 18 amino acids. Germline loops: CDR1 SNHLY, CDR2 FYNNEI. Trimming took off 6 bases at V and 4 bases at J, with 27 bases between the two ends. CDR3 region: CASRETSGGGPRATEAFF. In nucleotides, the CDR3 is TGTGCCAGCAGAGAGACTAGCGGGGGGGGACCTCGGGCCACTGAAGCTTTCTTT. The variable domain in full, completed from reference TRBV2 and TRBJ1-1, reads EPEVTQTPSHQVTQMGQEVILRCVPISNHLYFYWYRQILGQKVEFLVSFYNNEISEKSEIFDDQFSVERPDGSNFTLKIRSTKLEDSAMYFCASRETSGGGPRATEAFFGQGTRLTVV.

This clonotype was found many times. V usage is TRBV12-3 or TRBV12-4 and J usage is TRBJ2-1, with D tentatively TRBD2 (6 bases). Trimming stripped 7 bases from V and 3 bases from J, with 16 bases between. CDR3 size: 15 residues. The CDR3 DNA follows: TGTGCCAGCACCCAGAGCGGGCACCTCTACAATGAGCAGTTCTTC. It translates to CASTQSGHLYNEQFF.

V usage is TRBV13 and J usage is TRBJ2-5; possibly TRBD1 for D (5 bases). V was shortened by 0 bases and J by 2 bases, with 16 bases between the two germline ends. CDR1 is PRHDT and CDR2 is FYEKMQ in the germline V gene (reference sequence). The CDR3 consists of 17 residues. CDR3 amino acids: CASSLGLRGGGQETQYF. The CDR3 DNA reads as TGTGCCAGCAGCTTAGGCCTAAGGGGTGGCGGACAAGAGACCCAGTACTTC.

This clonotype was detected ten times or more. The CDR3 protein is CAVGTDTQYF. The DNA for the CDR3 is TGTGCCGTCGGCACAGATACGCAGTATTTT. V is TRBV11-3 and J is TRBJ2-3; no clear D. CDR1 SGHNT and CDR2 YENEEA come from the germline V gene. The CDR3 consists of 10 residues. The ends were cut back, 11 bases at V and 1 base at J, with 4 bases in the middle.

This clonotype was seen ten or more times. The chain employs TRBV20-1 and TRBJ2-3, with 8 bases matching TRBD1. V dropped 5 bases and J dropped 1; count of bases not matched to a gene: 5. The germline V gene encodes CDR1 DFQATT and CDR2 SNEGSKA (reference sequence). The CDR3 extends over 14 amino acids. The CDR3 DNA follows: TGCAGTGCTTCGGGACAGGCAGGCACAGATACGCAGTATTTT. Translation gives CSASGQAGTDTQYF.

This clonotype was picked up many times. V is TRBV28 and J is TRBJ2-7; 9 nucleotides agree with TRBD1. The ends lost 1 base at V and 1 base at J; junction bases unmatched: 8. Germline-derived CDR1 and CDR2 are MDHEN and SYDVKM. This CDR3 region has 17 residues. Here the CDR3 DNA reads TGTGCCAGCAGTTTATTAGCCGGACAGGGGCCATCCTACGAGCAGTACTTC. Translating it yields CASSLLAGQGPSYEQYF.

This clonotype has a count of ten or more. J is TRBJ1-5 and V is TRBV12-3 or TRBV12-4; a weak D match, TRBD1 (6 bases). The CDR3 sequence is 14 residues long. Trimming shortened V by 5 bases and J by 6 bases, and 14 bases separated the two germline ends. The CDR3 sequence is CASSRTEGSQPQHF. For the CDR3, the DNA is TGTGCCAGCAGTCGGACAGAGGGCAGTCAGCCCCAGCATTTT.

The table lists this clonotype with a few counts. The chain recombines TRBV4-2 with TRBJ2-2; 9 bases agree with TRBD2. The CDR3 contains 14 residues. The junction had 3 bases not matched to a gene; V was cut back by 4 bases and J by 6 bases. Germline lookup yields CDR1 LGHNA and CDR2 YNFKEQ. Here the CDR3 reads CASSLSGGAGELFF. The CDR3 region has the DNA TGTGCCAGCAGCCTTAGCGGGGGAGCCGGGGAGCTGTTTTTT.

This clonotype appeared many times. The CDR3 region has the DNA TGTGCCAGCAGTCTCCCCCGGGGACGGATGGCATATGAGCAGTACTTC. It codes for CASSLPRGRMAYEQYF. The rearrangement joins TRBV28 to TRBJ2-7; D assignment may be TRBD1 or TRBD2 (5 bases each). This CDR3 has 16 amino acids. Germline lookup yields CDR1 MDHEN and CDR2 SYDVKM. Trimming stripped 5 bases from V and 7 bases from J, with 24 bases between.

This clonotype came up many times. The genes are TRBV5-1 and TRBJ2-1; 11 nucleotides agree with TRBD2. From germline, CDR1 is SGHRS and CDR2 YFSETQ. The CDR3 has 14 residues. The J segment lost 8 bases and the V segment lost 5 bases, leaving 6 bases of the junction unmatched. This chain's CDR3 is CASSPLAGEDEQFF. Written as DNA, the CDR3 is TGCGCCAGCAGTCCACTAGCGGGAGAGGATGAGCAGTTCTTC.

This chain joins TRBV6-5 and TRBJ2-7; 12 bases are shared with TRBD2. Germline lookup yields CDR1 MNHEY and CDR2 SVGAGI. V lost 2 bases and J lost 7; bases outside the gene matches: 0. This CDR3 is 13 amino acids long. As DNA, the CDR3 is TGTGCCAGCAGTTACGGACTAGCGGGGGAGCAGTACTTC. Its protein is CASSYGLAGEQYF.

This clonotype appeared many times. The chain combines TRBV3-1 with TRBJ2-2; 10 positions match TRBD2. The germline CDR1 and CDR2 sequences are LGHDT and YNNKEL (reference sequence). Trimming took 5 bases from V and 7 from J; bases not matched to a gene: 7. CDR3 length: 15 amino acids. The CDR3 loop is CASSGAGGLRGELFF. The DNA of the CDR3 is TGTGCCAGCAGCGGAGCGGGAGGGCTCCGCGGGGAGCTGTTTTTT.

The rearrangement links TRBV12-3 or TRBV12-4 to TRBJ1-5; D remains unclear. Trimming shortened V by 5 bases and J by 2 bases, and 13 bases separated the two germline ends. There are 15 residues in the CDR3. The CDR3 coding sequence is TGTGCCAGCAGTCAGACCGGCGTTGGCAATCAGCCCCAGCATTTT. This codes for CASSQTGVGNQPQHF.

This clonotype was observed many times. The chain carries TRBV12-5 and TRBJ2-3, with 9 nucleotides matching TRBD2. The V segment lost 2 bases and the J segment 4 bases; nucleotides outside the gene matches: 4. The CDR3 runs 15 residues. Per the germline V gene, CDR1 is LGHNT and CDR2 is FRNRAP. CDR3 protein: CASGLSGGGADTQYF. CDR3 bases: TGTGCTAGTGGTTTGTCTGGCGGGGGGGCAGATACGCAGTATTTT. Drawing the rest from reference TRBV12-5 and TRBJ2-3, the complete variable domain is DARVTQTPRHKVTEMGQEVTMRCQPILGHNTVFWYRQTMMQGLELLAYFRNRAPLDDSGMPKDRFSAEMPDATLATLKIQPSEPRDSAVYFCASGLSGGGADTQYFGPGTRLTVL.

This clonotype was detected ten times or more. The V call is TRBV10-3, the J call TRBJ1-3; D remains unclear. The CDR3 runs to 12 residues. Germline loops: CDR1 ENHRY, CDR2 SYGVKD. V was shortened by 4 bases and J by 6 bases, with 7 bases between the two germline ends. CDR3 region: CAISATENTIYF. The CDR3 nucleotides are TGTGCCATCAGTGCGACGGAAAACACCATATATTTT.

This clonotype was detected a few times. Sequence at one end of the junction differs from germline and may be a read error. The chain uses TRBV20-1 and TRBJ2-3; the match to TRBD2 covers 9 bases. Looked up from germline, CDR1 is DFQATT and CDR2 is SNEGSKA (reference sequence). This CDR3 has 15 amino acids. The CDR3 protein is CSAAGTSRLTDTQYF. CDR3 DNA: TGCAGTGCGGCCGGGACTAGCAGACTCACAGATACGCAGTACTTT.

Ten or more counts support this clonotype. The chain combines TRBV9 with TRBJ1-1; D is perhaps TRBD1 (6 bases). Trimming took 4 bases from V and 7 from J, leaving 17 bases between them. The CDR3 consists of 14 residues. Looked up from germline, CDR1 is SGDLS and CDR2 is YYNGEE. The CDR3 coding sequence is TGTGCCAGCAGCCTTACAGGGTCGGGTGGTGAAGCTTTCTTT. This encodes CASSLTGSGGEAFF.

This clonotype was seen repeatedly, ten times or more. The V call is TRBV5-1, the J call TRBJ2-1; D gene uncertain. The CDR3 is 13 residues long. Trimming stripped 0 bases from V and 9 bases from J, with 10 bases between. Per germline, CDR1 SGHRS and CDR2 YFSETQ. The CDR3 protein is CASSLEGFGEQFF. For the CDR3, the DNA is TGCGCCAGCAGCTTGGAAGGGTTCGGTGAGCAGTTCTTC.

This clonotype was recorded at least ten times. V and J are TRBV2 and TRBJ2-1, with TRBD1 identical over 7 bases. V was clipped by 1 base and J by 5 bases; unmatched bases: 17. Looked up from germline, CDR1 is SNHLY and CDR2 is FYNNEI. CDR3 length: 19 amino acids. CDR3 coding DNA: TGTGCCAGCAGTGAAGTAACGGGACAGCGGTCCGTTGTTCACAATGAGCAGTTCTTC. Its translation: CASSEVTGQRSVVHNEQFF.

DNA of the CDR3: TGTGCCAGCAGCTTAGCGGGGGCGGGGGGGACCCAGTACTTC. Its translation is CASSLAGAGGTQYF. The chain has TRBV11-2 and TRBJ2-5, with 8 bases fitting TRBD2. Germline V lookup: CDR1 SGHAT, CDR2 FQNNGV. V was clipped by 1 base and J by 7 bases; unmatched bases: 5. CDR3 length: 14 residues.